Shown below are 21 T cell receptor beta chains from a single sample sequenced in a study of shared clonotypes between healthy human individuals (TCRdb year 2020). For the CD8 naive samples, CD45RO-negative cells were positively selected for CCR7, yielding a CD45RA+CCR7+ population from which TemRA cells were excluded. Libraries were prepared through the immunoSEQ multiplex PCR assay. The table comes from immuneACCESS by way of TCRdb, which keeps in-frame sequences with V and J called. Part of the clones is missing from these tables; in studies checked, under half for an unresolved V gene and the rest for unknown reasons. The sample table records fewer than 800,000 clones; 92% of these occur just once. The top ten constitute 24% of the sample. Sequenced sample: naive CD8+ T cells sorted from blood. The cell subset or site label, read with the paper, signifies: CD45RA+CCR7+. These receptors all come from a man aged 30-40 years in good health.

The chain employs TRBV7-9 and TRBJ1-2; D ambiguous. The CDR3 spans 15 residues. Germline lookup yields CDR1 SEHNR and CDR2 FQNEAQ (reference sequence). V was clipped by 5 bases and J by 0 bases, with 13 bases between them. CDR3 bases: TGTGCCAGCAGCGCCCGGGGAGAACCTAACTATGGCTACACCTTC. It yields the protein CASSARGEPNYGYTF.

V and J are TRBV11-3 and TRBJ2-1; D is uncertain. The V end was cut by 0 bases, the J end by 9 bases, with 9 bases between. CDR3 length: 13 amino acids. The germline V gene encodes CDR1 SGHNT and CDR2 YENEEA. CDR3 DNA sequence: TGTGCCAGCAGCTTAGATCGGAACAGTGAGCAGTTCTTC. Protein: CASSLDRNSEQFF.

The V and J genes are TRBV29-1 and TRBJ2-2; the D is unclear. This CDR3 spans 12 amino acids. Trimming cost V 4 bases and J 2 bases, with 5 bases left between them. Germline CDR1 SQVTM, CDR2 ANQGSEA. The chain's CDR3 is CSVGENTGELFF. The CDR3 DNA reads TGCAGCGTTGGTGAAAACACCGGGGAGCTGTTTTTT.

The chain has TRBV6-5 and TRBJ1-5; unclear D gene. CDR3 size: 14 residues. Germline lookup yields CDR1 MNHEY and CDR2 SVGAGI. V dropped 5 bases and J dropped 0 bases, with 8 bases sitting between them. This CDR3 reads CASSPTYSNQPQHF. The CDR3 DNA reads TGTGCCAGCAGTCCTACCTATAGCAATCAGCCCCAGCATTTT.

This chain connects TRBV11-2 to TRBJ2-1; 8 nucleotides line up with TRBD2. V trimming: 0 bases; J trimming: 3 bases; junction bases outside the gene matches: 4. Germline assignment: CDR1 SGHAT and CDR2 FQNNGV. The CDR3 extends over 16 amino acids. CDR3 bases: TGTGCCAGCAGCTTAGATCGAGCGGGAGTCTACAATGAGCAGTTCTTC. This sequence encodes CASSLDRAGVYNEQFF.

This clone was seen once. This chain uses TRBV28 with TRBJ2-7, with 11 bases lining up with TRBD1. V lost 7 bases, J lost 4 bases, and 9 bases stayed unmatched. Germline CDR1 and CDR2: MDHEN and SYDVKM. The CDR3 consists of 15 residues. CDR3 bases: TGTGCCAGCAACCCGGACAGGGGGCGCTTATACGAGCAGTACTTC. Its protein is CASNPDRGRLYEQYF.

Comments on this clone: The sample contains more than one DNA sequence encoding this CDR3. The CDR3 protein is CASSLGGTNTEAFF. The CDR3 coding sequence is TGTGCCAGCAGCTTGGGGGGAACGAACACTGAAGCTTTCTTT. This rearrangement joins TRBV7-9 to TRBJ1-1; D possibly corresponds to TRBD1 (5 bases). Trimming shortened V by 3 bases and J by 1 base, and 9 bases separated the two germline ends. This CDR3 has 14 residues. Germline V gene data show CDR1 as SEHNR and CDR2 as FQNEAQ (reference sequence). The full variable domain, with the rest looked up from reference TRBV7-9 and TRBJ1-1, is DTGVSQNPRHKITKRGQNVTFRCDPISEHNRLYWYRQTLGQGPEFLTYFQNEAQLEKSRLLSDRFSAERPKGSFSTLEIQRTEQGDSAMYLCASSLGGTNTEAFFGQGTRLTVV.

V gene TRBV7-8 combines with J gene TRBJ2-2; D ambiguous. This CDR3 has 15 residues. V was pared by 0 bases and J by 3 bases, with 8 bases between. Germline assignment: CDR1 SGHVS and CDR2 FQNEAQ. The CDR3 DNA reads TGTGCCAGCAGCTTAGCTTTGTCGGACACCGGGGAGCTGTTTTTT. Residues: CASSLALSDTGELFF. Using reference TRBV7-8 and TRBJ2-2 for the parts outside the CDR3, the full variable domain is GAGVSQSPRYKVAKRGQDVALRCDPISGHVSLFWYQQALGQGPEFLTYFQNEAQLDKSGLPSDRFFAERPEGSVSTLKIQRTQQEDSAVYLCASSLALSDTGELFFGEGSRLTVL.

The rearrangement joins TRBV28 to TRBJ2-3, with D tentatively TRBD1 (6 bases). This CDR3 has 12 amino acids. Trimming took off 6 bases at V and 5 bases at J, with 9 bases between the two ends. Germline assignment: CDR1 MDHEN and CDR2 SYDVKM. CDR3 sequence reads: CASRQGQDTQYF. In nucleotides, the CDR3 is TGTGCCAGCAGACAGGGACAAGATACGCAGTATTTT.

The chain has TRBV10-3 and TRBJ2-3; D possibly corresponds to TRBD2 (6 bases). The CDR3 runs to 18 residues. Germline V gives CDR1 ENHRY, CDR2 SYGVKD. Trimming cost V 10 bases and J 1 base, with 27 bases left between them. CDR3 in DNA: TGTGCCACGGCGTGGCCGGCTAGCGCGTCCAGCCGCACAGATACGCAGTATTTT. Protein sequence: CATAWPASASSRTDTQYF.

CDR3 in amino acids: CASSLAPGLDTEAFF. The CDR3 DNA follows: TGTGCCAGCAGCTTGGCCCCGGGGTTGGACACTGAAGCTTTCTTT. The chain recombines TRBV5-4 with TRBJ1-1, with D uncertain. V shed 0 bases and J shed 3 bases, with 12 bases lying between them. The CDR3 is 15 amino acids. The germline V gene encodes CDR1 SGHNT and CDR2 YYREEE (reference sequence).

This clone was detected only once. The chain recombines TRBV19 with TRBJ2-7; 8 positions agree with TRBD2. Trimming at V came to 5 bases and at J to 5 bases, leaving 11 bases not matched to a gene. There are 15 residues in the CDR3. Germline values: CDR1 LNHDA, CDR2 SQIVND (reference sequence). The CDR3 is CASSWDERESNEQYF. CDR3 in DNA: TGTGCCAGTAGTTGGGACGAGCGGGAGAGTAACGAGCAGTACTTC.

This clone turned up a few times. The V gene is TRBV19, the J gene TRBJ2-1, with TRBD1 matching over 7 bases. This CDR3 is built from 15 residues. CDR1 and CDR2 (germline): LNHDA, SQIVND (reference sequence). Germline trimming cut 5 bases from V and 12 bases from J; bases unmatched to any gene: 16. CDR3 amino acids: CASSGGRDRSGLQFF. The CDR3 DNA follows: TGTGCCAGTAGTGGGGGAAGGGACAGATCCGGCCTGCAGTTCTTC.

The CDR3 DNA is TGCGCCAGCAGTTTTGCATCGTCAGACGTCGATCCCTTCTATGGCTACACCTTC. Translation gives CASSFASSDVDPFYGYTF. The chain has TRBV5-1 and TRBJ1-2, with D uncertain. This CDR3 has 18 amino acids. V was cut by 5 bases and J by 4 bases, with 27 bases left in between. Per the germline V gene, CDR1 is SGHRS and CDR2 is YFSETQ. Full variable domain (outside the CDR3, taken from reference TRBV5-1 and TRBJ1-2): KAGVTQTPRYLIKTRGQQVTLSCSPISGHRSVSWYQQTPGQGLQFLFEYFSETQRNKGNFPGRFSGRQFSNSRSEMNVSTLELGDSALYLCASSFASSDVDPFYGYTFGSGTRLTVV.

With regard to this clone: This sample also contains other DNA sequences that code for the same CDR3. The chain links TRBV5-4 to TRBJ1-1, with 9 bases that match TRBD1. This CDR3 comprises 13 residues. Germline trimming cut 3 bases from V and 5 bases from J; bases unmatched to any gene: 2. Germline CDR1 SGHNT, CDR2 YYREEE (reference sequence). For the CDR3, the DNA is TGTGCCAGCAGCTCCGGACAGGGGACTGAAGCTTTCTTT. Translated, it gives CASSSGQGTEAFF.

The count of this clone is one. V is TRBV11-2 and J is TRBJ2-7; TRBD2 matches 11 bases. The CDR3 has 17 amino acids. After removal of 1 base from V and 0 bases from J, the junction contained 5 bases not matched to a gene. CDR1 and CDR2 (germline): SGHAT, FQNNGV. CDR3 sequence reads: CASSLGLAGRSSYEQYF. Here the CDR3 DNA reads TGTGCCAGCAGCTTAGGACTAGCGGGGCGAAGCTCCTACGAGCAGTACTTC.

V is TRBV7-6 and J is TRBJ2-3; 7 bases match TRBD2. There are 16 residues in the CDR3. The J segment lost 6 bases and the V segment lost 4 bases, leaving 13 bases of the junction unmatched. Germline V gene data show CDR1 as SGHVS and CDR2 as FNYEAQ. The CDR3 nucleotides read TGTGCCAGCAGCTCAGCAGTGGACGTCGGGAGGGATACGCAGTATTTT. Encoded protein: CASSSAVDVGRDTQYF.

The chain joins TRBV28 to TRBJ2-7; D is ambiguous. Trimming shortened V by 9 bases and J by 0 bases, and 12 bases separated the two germline ends. The length of the CDR3 is 13 residues. The V gene's germline CDR1 is MDHEN and CDR2 SYDVKM. CDR3 sequence reads: CASNPRLSYEQYF. CDR3 sequence (DNA): TGTGCCAGTAACCCGAGGCTCTCCTACGAGCAGTACTTC.

The genes are TRBV9 and TRBJ2-7, with 9 nucleotides matching TRBD1. CDR3 length: 16 residues. V shed 0 bases, J shed 3 bases, and the junction held 7 bases outside the gene matches. Per the germline V gene, CDR1 is SGDLS and CDR2 is YYNGEE. The chain's CDR3 is CASSVAPGTGIYEQYF. DNA for the CDR3: TGTGCCAGCAGCGTAGCTCCCGGGACAGGGATCTACGAGCAGTACTTC.

The CDR3 DNA reads as TGTGCCAGCAGTTCCGGACCTGGGACGCAGTATTTT. As protein: CASSSGPGTQYF. The V gene is TRBV25-1, the J gene TRBJ2-3; D is ambiguous. Per germline, CDR1 MGHDK and CDR2 SYGVNS. V gave up 5 bases and J gave up 9 bases, with 12 bases separating them. The CDR3 length is 12 residues.

CDR3 sequence: CASRALAESTDEQYF. Here the CDR3 DNA reads TGTGCCAGCAGAGCCCTCGCTGAAAGCACCGACGAGCAGTACTTC. The chain carries TRBV6-6 and TRBJ2-7, with D unclear. The CDR3 extends over 15 amino acids. CDR1 MNHNY and CDR2 SVGAGI come from the germline V gene (reference sequence). Trimming shortened V by 6 bases and J by 5 bases, and 20 bases separated the two germline ends.